The rows below give T cell receptor beta chains drawn from one sample of a study of blood T cell repertoires in COVID-19. Profiled with immunoSEQ multiplex PCR; TCRdb holds only in-frame clones, not every one. The repertoire holds approximately 100,000 clones, under 80% seen once, with less than 25% in the top ten. Sequencing was carried out using peripheral blood. These receptors all stem from a man aged 70 or older with active or convalescent COVID-19. Each CDR3 is given with its conserved first and last residue. Fields, in order: J gene, D gene, clone size, V gene, CDR3 protein, CDR3 DNA. The D gene is left open where the match is weak. Clone size is shown for a subset of rows, as once, few, many or a class of expanded clone.

J gene: TRBJ2-1
D gene: TRBD2
clone size: -
V gene: TRBV6-4
CDR3 protein: CARFMTSTYNEQFF
CDR3 DNA: TGTGCCAGATTTATGACTAGCACGTACAATGAGCAGTTCTTC

J gene: TRBJ1-1
D gene: -
clone size: once
V gene: TRBV5-1
CDR3 protein: CASSTGGLRNTEAFF
CDR3 DNA: TGCGCCAGCAGCACCGGGGGACTGAGGAACACTGAAGCTTTCTTT

J gene: TRBJ1-1
D gene: -
clone size: -
V gene: TRBV25-1
CDR3 protein: CASRSAIAEAFF
CDR3 DNA: TGTGCCAGCAGAAGCGCGATCGCTGAAGCTTTCTTT

J gene: TRBJ2-2
D gene: TRBD2
clone size: -
V gene: TRBV6-5
CDR3 protein: CASRTGGTGELFF
CDR3 DNA: TGTGCCAGCAGGACGGGGGGCACCGGGGAGCTGTTTTTT

J gene: TRBJ1-2
D gene: TRBD1
clone size: -
V gene: TRBV7-3
CDR3 protein: CASSITGGYGYTF
CDR3 DNA: TGTGCCAGCAGCATTACAGGGGGCTATGGCTACACCTTC

J gene: TRBJ2-5
D gene: -
clone size: -
V gene: TRBV28
CDR3 protein: CASSLGQDLAETQYF
CDR3 DNA: TGTGCCAGCAGTTTAGGGCAGGACTTGGCAGAGACCCAGTACTTC

J gene: TRBJ1-1
D gene: -
clone size: -
V gene: TRBV5-1
CDR3 protein: CASSLDALGGNTEAFF
CDR3 DNA: TGCGCCAGCAGCTTGGACGCTTTAGGGGGGAACACTGAAGCTTTCTTT

J gene: TRBJ2-1
D gene: TRBD2
clone size: -
V gene: TRBV10-3
CDR3 protein: CAISDLAGGPNNEQFF
CDR3 DNA: TGTGCCATCAGTGACTTAGCGGGAGGGCCAAACAATGAGCAGTTCTTC

J gene: TRBJ2-1
D gene: TRBD1
clone size: -
V gene: TRBV28
CDR3 protein: CASSLWQGEYNEQFF
CDR3 DNA: TGTGCCAGCAGTTTGTGGCAGGGGGAATACAATGAGCAGTTCTTC

J gene: TRBJ1-4
D gene: -
clone size: -
V gene: TRBV19
CDR3 protein: CASSFREAREKLFF
CDR3 DNA: TGTGCCAGTAGTTTCCGGGAGGCGAGGGAAAAACTGTTTTTT

J gene: TRBJ2-1
D gene: TRBD2
clone size: once
V gene: TRBV2
CDR3 protein: CASRESGEDGNEQFF
CDR3 DNA: TGTGCCAGCAGGGAAAGCGGGGAAGACGGGAATGAGCAGTTCTTC

J gene: TRBJ2-1
D gene: TRBD2
clone size: -
V gene: TRBV7-2
CDR3 protein: CASSSRTSGSSYNEQFF
CDR3 DNA: TGTGCCAGCAGCTCCAGGACTAGCGGGAGCTCCTACAATGAGCAGTTCTTC

J gene: TRBJ2-2
D gene: TRBD2
clone size: many
V gene: TRBV19
CDR3 protein: CASRRLAGGIGELFF
CDR3 DNA: TGTGCCAGTCGGCGGCTAGCGGGAGGGATCGGGGAGCTGTTTTTT

J gene: TRBJ2-1
D gene: -
clone size: once
V gene: TRBV5-1
CDR3 protein: CASSPNYGEQFF
CDR3 DNA: TGCGCCAGCAGCCCCAACTACGGTGAGCAGTTCTTC

J gene: TRBJ1-1
D gene: TRBD1
clone size: -
V gene: TRBV10-1
CDR3 protein: CASSRDRVNTEAFF
CDR3 DNA: TGCGCCAGCAGTAGGGACAGGGTGAACACTGAAGCTTTCTTT

J gene: TRBJ2-1
D gene: -
clone size: -
V gene: TRBV3-1/TRBV3-2
CDR3 protein: CASSQAAGYNEQFF
CDR3 DNA: TGTGCCAGCAGCCAAGCTGCGGGTTACAATGAGCAGTTCTTC

J gene: TRBJ2-1
D gene: TRBD1
clone size: -
V gene: TRBV24-1
CDR3 protein: CATSDRTGKSYNEQFF
CDR3 DNA: TGTGCCACCAGTGATCGGACAGGAAAATCCTACAATGAGCAGTTCTTC

J gene: TRBJ1-3
D gene: TRBD1
clone size: few
V gene: TRBV5-1
CDR3 protein: CASSRDRGTGNTIYF
CDR3 DNA: TGCGCCAGCAGCCGGGACAGGGGAACGGGAAACACCATATATTTT

J gene: TRBJ2-2
D gene: TRBD1
clone size: -
V gene: TRBV5-1
CDR3 protein: CASSGAGTGNTGELFF
CDR3 DNA: TGCGCCAGCAGCGGAGCCGGGACAGGAAACACCGGGGAGCTGTTTTTT

J gene: TRBJ2-3
D gene: TRBD2
clone size: -
V gene: TRBV3-1/TRBV3-2
CDR3 protein: CASSLMGLAGDTDTQYF
CDR3 DNA: TGTGCCAGCAGCCTTATGGGACTAGCGGGGGACACAGATACGCAGTATTTT

J gene: TRBJ1-5
D gene: -
clone size: -
V gene: TRBV30
CDR3 protein: CAWSVPGNQPQHF
CDR3 DNA: TGTGCCTGGAGTGTACCGGGCAATCAGCCCCAGCATTTT

J gene: TRBJ2-3
D gene: -
clone size: -
V gene: TRBV7-9
CDR3 protein: CASSSSTDTQYF
CDR3 DNA: TGTGCCAGCAGCTCTAGCACAGATACGCAGTATTTT

J gene: TRBJ1-1
D gene: -
clone size: -
V gene: TRBV7-7
CDR3 protein: CASSKTVNTEAFF
CDR3 DNA: TGTGCCAGCAGCAAGACAGTGAACACTGAAGCTTTCTTT

J gene: TRBJ1-4
D gene: -
clone size: -
V gene: TRBV5-1
CDR3 protein: CASSSGVPNEKLFF
CDR3 DNA: TGCGCCAGCAGTTCAGGGGTTCCTAATGAAAAACTGTTTTTT

J gene: TRBJ1-1
D gene: -
clone size: -
V gene: TRBV7-9
CDR3 protein: CASSLVSGRGTEAFF
CDR3 DNA: TGTGCCAGCAGCTTAGTCTCGGGCAGAGGGACTGAAGCTTTCTTT

J gene: TRBJ1-2
D gene: TRBD1
clone size: once
V gene: TRBV11-2
CDR3 protein: CASSSGQGAGYGYTF
CDR3 DNA: TGTGCCAGCAGCTCGGGACAGGGGGCAGGCTATGGCTACACCTTC

J gene: TRBJ2-7
D gene: -
clone size: -
V gene: TRBV29-1
CDR3 protein: CSVSRGENYEQYF
CDR3 DNA: TGCAGCGTTAGCAGGGGTGAAAACTACGAGCAGTACTTC

J gene: TRBJ2-7
D gene: -
clone size: -
V gene: TRBV6-5
CDR3 protein: CASSRLRGPAYEQYF
CDR3 DNA: TGTGCCAGCAGCCGGTTAAGGGGCCCCGCCTACGAGCAGTACTTC

J gene: TRBJ2-1
D gene: -
clone size: -
V gene: TRBV30
CDR3 protein: CAWQGYNEQFF
CDR3 DNA: TGTGCCTGGCAGGGTTACAATGAGCAGTTCTTC

J gene: TRBJ1-1
D gene: -
clone size: -
V gene: TRBV11-2
CDR3 protein: CASSSGGQNTEAFF
CDR3 DNA: TGTGCCAGCAGCTCTGGAGGGCAGAACACTGAAGCTTTCTTT

J gene: TRBJ2-7
D gene: TRBD2
clone size: -
V gene: TRBV6-5
CDR3 protein: CASSFSGSKNEQYF
CDR3 DNA: TGTGCCAGCAGTTTTAGCGGGAGTAAAAACGAGCAGTACTTC

J gene: TRBJ2-1
D gene: -
clone size: -
V gene: TRBV5-1
CDR3 protein: CASSPEASTHNEQFF
CDR3 DNA: TGCGCCAGCAGCCCTGAGGCAAGTACCCACAATGAGCAGTTCTTC

J gene: TRBJ1-5
D gene: -
clone size: few
V gene: TRBV5-6
CDR3 protein: CASSYREGQPQHF
CDR3 DNA: TGTGCCAGCAGCTACAGGGAGGGACAGCCCCAGCATTTT

J gene: TRBJ1-5
D gene: -
clone size: -
V gene: TRBV19
CDR3 protein: CASSIRPGGGNQPQHF
CDR3 DNA: TGTGCCAGTAGTATCAGGCCCGGGGGAGGCAATCAGCCCCAGCATTTT

J gene: TRBJ1-1
D gene: -
clone size: -
V gene: TRBV3-1/TRBV3-2
CDR3 protein: CASSDSRNTEAFF
CDR3 DNA: TGTGCCAGCAGCGACAGCCGAAACACTGAAGCTTTCTTT

J gene: TRBJ2-5
D gene: -
clone size: -
V gene: TRBV6-6
CDR3 protein: CASSYSKFDYQETQYF
CDR3 DNA: TGTGCCAGCAGTTACTCGAAGTTTGACTACCAAGAGACCCAGTACTTC

J gene: TRBJ2-1
D gene: -
clone size: -
V gene: TRBV12-3/TRBV12-4
CDR3 protein: CASSGSSYNEQFF
CDR3 DNA: TGTGCCAGCAGCGGGTCAAGCTACAATGAGCAGTTCTTC

J gene: TRBJ2-7
D gene: -
clone size: -
V gene: TRBV19
CDR3 protein: CASRPPLGSEQYF
CDR3 DNA: TGTGCCAGTAGGCCACCGCTAGGAAGTGAGCAGTACTTC

J gene: TRBJ2-1
D gene: TRBD1
clone size: -
V gene: TRBV9
CDR3 protein: CASSGTGEAYNEQFF
CDR3 DNA: TGTGCCAGCAGCGGGACAGGGGAGGCCTACAATGAGCAGTTCTTC

J gene: TRBJ1-4
D gene: -
clone size: -
V gene: TRBV19
CDR3 protein: CASSKGTATNEKLFF
CDR3 DNA: TGTGCCAGTAGTAAGGGGACTGCAACTAATGAAAAACTGTTTTTT

J gene: TRBJ2-3
D gene: -
clone size: -
V gene: TRBV12-3/TRBV12-4
CDR3 protein: CASSLGGPDTQYF
CDR3 DNA: TGTGCCAGCAGTTTGGGGGGGCCAGATACGCAGTATTTT

J gene: TRBJ1-5
D gene: TRBD1
clone size: -
V gene: TRBV2
CDR3 protein: CASSLDRANQPQHF
CDR3 DNA: TGTGCCAGCAGCTTGGACAGGGCGAATCAGCCCCAGCATTTT

J gene: TRBJ2-7
D gene: -
clone size: few
V gene: TRBV5-5
CDR3 protein: CASSSFYEQYF
CDR3 DNA: TGTGCCAGCAGCTCTTTCTACGAGCAGTACTTC

J gene: TRBJ1-2
D gene: -
clone size: -
V gene: TRBV6-5
CDR3 protein: CASSPTVNYGYTF
CDR3 DNA: TGTGCCAGCAGTCCTACAGTTAACTATGGCTACACCTTC

J gene: TRBJ2-1
D gene: TRBD2
clone size: -
V gene: TRBV28
CDR3 protein: CASSLLSGGGYNEQFF
CDR3 DNA: TGTGCCAGCAGTTTACTTAGCGGGGGGGGCTACAATGAGCAGTTCTTC

J gene: TRBJ1-1
D gene: -
clone size: -
V gene: TRBV28
CDR3 protein: CASSQSPRNTEAFF
CDR3 DNA: TGTGCCAGCAGCCAGTCCCCCAGGAACACTGAAGCTTTCTTT

J gene: TRBJ2-2
D gene: -
clone size: -
V gene: TRBV5-1
CDR3 protein: CASSLDGNTGELFF
CDR3 DNA: TGCGCCAGCAGCTTGGACGGGAACACCGGGGAGCTGTTTTTT

J gene: TRBJ1-1
D gene: -
clone size: once
V gene: TRBV10-1
CDR3 protein: CASSKQGIDTEAFF
CDR3 DNA: TGCGCCAGCAGTAAACAGGGAATCGACACTGAAGCTTTCTTT

J gene: TRBJ1-4
D gene: TRBD1
clone size: -
V gene: TRBV6-5
CDR3 protein: CASSWSDRANEKLFF
CDR3 DNA: TGTGCCAGCAGTTGGTCTGACAGGGCTAATGAAAAACTGTTTTTT

J gene: TRBJ1-2
D gene: TRBD1
clone size: -
V gene: TRBV6-1
CDR3 protein: CASSEAPPWAGGGYTF
CDR3 DNA: TGTGCCAGCAGTGAAGCCCCCCCCTGGGCAGGGGGAGGCTACACCTTC

J gene: TRBJ1-1
D gene: TRBD1
clone size: few
V gene: TRBV5-1
CDR3 protein: CASSTGQGTEAFF
CDR3 DNA: TGCGCCAGCAGCACTGGACAGGGTACTGAAGCTTTCTTT

J gene: TRBJ2-1
D gene: TRBD2
clone size: -
V gene: TRBV5-3
CDR3 protein: CAPEGKTSGASYNEQFF
CDR3 DNA: TGTGCCCCAGAAGGAAAGACTAGCGGAGCCTCCTACAATGAGCAGTTCTTC

J gene: TRBJ1-1
D gene: TRBD1
clone size: -
V gene: TRBV2
CDR3 protein: CASIPTGPRGTEAFF
CDR3 DNA: TGTGCCAGCATCCCGACAGGGCCGCGGGGCACTGAAGCTTTCTTT

J gene: TRBJ1-5
D gene: TRBD1
clone size: -
V gene: TRBV6-1
CDR3 protein: CASSEGRGSNQPQHF
CDR3 DNA: TGTGCCAGCAGTGAAGGCAGGGGGAGCAATCAGCCCCAGCATTTT

J gene: TRBJ1-4
D gene: -
clone size: -
V gene: TRBV30
CDR3 protein: CAWSSPQDQGEKLFF
CDR3 DNA: TGTGCCTGGAGTTCCCCGCAAGATCAGGGGGAAAAACTGTTTTTT

J gene: TRBJ2-1
D gene: -
clone size: few
V gene: TRBV11-2
CDR3 protein: CASSRRDFGDEQFF
CDR3 DNA: TGTGCCAGCAGCCGCCGGGACTTTGGCGATGAGCAGTTCTTC

J gene: TRBJ1-2
D gene: -
clone size: -
V gene: TRBV6-5
CDR3 protein: CASSFRARANYGYTF
CDR3 DNA: TGTGCCAGCAGTTTCAGGGCCCGAGCTAACTATGGCTACACCTTC

J gene: TRBJ2-7
D gene: -
clone size: -
V gene: TRBV3-1/TRBV3-2
CDR3 protein: CASSQRGGPYEQYF
CDR3 DNA: TGTGCCAGCAGCCAAAGGGGCGGACCCTACGAGCAGTACTTC